The source of this T cell receptor beta chain is a study of identical twins. Template switching, a step in the protocol, added a universal primer site, and cDNA carried unique molecular identifiers. TCRdb reprocessed the 5' RACE reads with MiXCR, giving one entry per CDR3 protein. Of 200,000 to 250,000 distinct CDR3 sequences listed, approximately 12% were seen once; the top ten hold under 4.5%. This CDR3 spans 11 amino acids. The V gene's germline CDR1 is ENHRY and CDR2 SYGVKD. Trimming shortened V by 6 bases and J by 5 bases, and 7 bases separated the two germline ends. This clonotype was observed a few times. This sample also belongs to another study, concerning yellow fever vaccine responses in identical twins.

This TCR came from a woman between 18 and 29 years old in good health. V usage is TRBV10-3 and J usage is TRBJ1-1, with unresolved D. The specimen sequenced was memory (CD45RO+) T cells sorted from blood. The CDR3 DNA follows: TGTGCCATCAGACAGATGACTGAAGCTTTCTTT. As protein: CAIRQMTEAFF.